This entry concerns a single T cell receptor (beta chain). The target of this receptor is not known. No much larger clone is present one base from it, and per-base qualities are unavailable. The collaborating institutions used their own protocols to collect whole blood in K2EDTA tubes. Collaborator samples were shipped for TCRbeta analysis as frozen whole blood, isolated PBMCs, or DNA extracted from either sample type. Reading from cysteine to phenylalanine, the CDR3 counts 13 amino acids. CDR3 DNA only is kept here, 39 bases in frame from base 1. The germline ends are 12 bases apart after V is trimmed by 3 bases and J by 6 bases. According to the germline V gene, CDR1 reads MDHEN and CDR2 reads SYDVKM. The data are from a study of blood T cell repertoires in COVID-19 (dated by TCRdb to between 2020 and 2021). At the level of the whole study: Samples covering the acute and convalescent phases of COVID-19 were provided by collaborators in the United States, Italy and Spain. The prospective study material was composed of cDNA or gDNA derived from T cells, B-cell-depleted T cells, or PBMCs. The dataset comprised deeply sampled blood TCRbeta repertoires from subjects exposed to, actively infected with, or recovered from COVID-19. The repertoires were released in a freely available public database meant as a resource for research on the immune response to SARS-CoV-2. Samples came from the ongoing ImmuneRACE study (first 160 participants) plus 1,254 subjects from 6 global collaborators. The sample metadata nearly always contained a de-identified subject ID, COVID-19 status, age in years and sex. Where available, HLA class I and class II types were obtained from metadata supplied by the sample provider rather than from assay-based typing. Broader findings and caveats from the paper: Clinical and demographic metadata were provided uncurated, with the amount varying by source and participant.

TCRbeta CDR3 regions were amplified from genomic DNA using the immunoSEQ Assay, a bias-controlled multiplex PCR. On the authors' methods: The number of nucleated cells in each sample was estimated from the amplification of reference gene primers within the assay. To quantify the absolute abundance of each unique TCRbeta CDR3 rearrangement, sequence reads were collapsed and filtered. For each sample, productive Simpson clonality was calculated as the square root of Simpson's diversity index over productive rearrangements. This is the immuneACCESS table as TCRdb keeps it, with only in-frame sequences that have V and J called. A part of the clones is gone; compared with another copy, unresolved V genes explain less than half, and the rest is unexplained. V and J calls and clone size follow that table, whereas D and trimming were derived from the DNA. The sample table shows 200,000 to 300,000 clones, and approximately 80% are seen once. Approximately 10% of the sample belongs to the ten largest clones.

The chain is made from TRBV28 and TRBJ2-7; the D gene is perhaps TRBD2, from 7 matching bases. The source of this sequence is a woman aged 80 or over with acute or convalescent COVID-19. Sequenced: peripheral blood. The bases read TGTGCCAGCAGTTTGGGGGGGCCTGGCGAGCAGTACTTC. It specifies CASSLGGPGEQYF.